These T cell receptor beta chains were read from a single sample in a study of blood T cell repertoires in COVID-19. The assay was immunoSEQ multiplex PCR, and TCRdb's table has in-frame clones only and misses some. The data show about 180,000 clones, 70% to 90% seen once. The sample taken for sequencing was peripheral blood. These receptors were collected from a woman older than 75 with acute or convalescent COVID-19. Both conserved end residues are part of each CDR3. Fields, in order: clone size, V gene, CDR3 length, J gene, D gene, CDR3 DNA, CDR3 protein. The D gene is left open where the match is weak. Size tells how often a clone was seen (once, few, many) or the class of an expanded clone, and some rows leave it out.

>-|TRBV2|15|TRBJ1-1|-
TGTGCCAGCAGTGAAGCGCGGAATATGAACACTGAAGCTTTCTTT
CASSEARNMNTEAFF
>-|TRBV3-1/TRBV3-2|14|TRBJ1-6|-
TGTGCCAGCAGCCAAGTCAGGGGAGACTCACCCCTCCACTTT
CASSQVRGDSPLHF
>-|TRBV6-5|14|TRBJ2-7|-
TGTGCCAGCATCAACAGGGTGGGGACCTACGAGCAGTACTTC
CASINRVGTYEQYF
>few|TRBV5-1|15|TRBJ2-1|-
TGCGCCAGCAGCTTGCTGGGCGGGACGGGGAATGAGCAGTTCTTC
CASSLLGGTGNEQFF
>-|TRBV23-1|14|TRBJ1-6|-
TGCGCCAGCAGTCAAGGGCCTGGTAATTCACCCCTCCACTTT
CASSQGPGNSPLHF
>few|TRBV9|13|TRBJ2-1|-
TGTGCCAGCAGCGTAGGTCCAGGCAATGAGCAGTTCTTC
CASSVGPGNEQFF
>-|TRBV7-9|15|TRBJ2-7|TRBD2
TGTGCCAGCACCCGGGGGGGCGAAAGCTCCTACGAGCAGTACTTC
CASTRGGESSYEQYF
>-|TRBV29-1|13|TRBJ2-5|-
TGCAGCGTGGCCCCACAGGGTTCAGAGACCCAGTACTTC
CSVAPQGSETQYF
>-|TRBV25-1|16|TRBJ1-1|TRBD1
TGTGCCAGCAGTGAGGGACAGGGATTAGGAGGCACTGAAGCTTTCTTT
CASSEGQGLGGTEAFF
>-|TRBV30|12|TRBJ1-4|-
TGTGCCTGGAGTCTTGTAAATGAAAAACTGTTTTTT
CAWSLVNEKLFF
>-|TRBV6-5|15|TRBJ1-1|TRBD1
TGTGCCAGCAGAACTTACCGGGACAGGGAAGCGGAAGCTTTCTTT
CASRTYRDREAEAFF
>-|TRBV15|18|TRBJ2-3|-
TGTGCCACCAGCAGAACCATATTACTTCAGGGGGACTCAGATACGCAGTATTTT
CATSRTILLQGDSDTQYF
>-|TRBV5-8|15|TRBJ2-3|-
TGTGCCAGCAGCTTTACAGGGTTAAGCACAGATACGCAGTATTTT
CASSFTGLSTDTQYF
>-|TRBV6-5|16|TRBJ2-3|TRBD1
TGTGCCAGCAGTTACCCGAAGGGGGCTGGAACAGATACGCAGTATTTT
CASSYPKGAGTDTQYF
>-|TRBV9|13|TRBJ1-1|-
TGTGCCAGCAGCGTAGCTATGGACACTGAAGCTTTCTTT
CASSVAMDTEAFF
>-|TRBV20-1|15|TRBJ2-7|TRBD2
TGCAGTGCTAGTAGGCTAGCGGGAGGGTTCCACGAGCAGTACTTC
CSASRLAGGFHEQYF
>once|TRBV9|17|TRBJ2-2|TRBD2
TGTGCCAGCAGCCTTGGACTAGCGGGGACCGCCGGAGGGGAGCTGTTTTTT
CASSLGLAGTAGGELFF
>-|TRBV7-2|14|TRBJ1-1|-
TGTGCCAGCAGCTTAGGGAGGGCCAACACTGAAGCTTTCTTT
CASSLGRANTEAFF
>-|TRBV5-7|19|TRBJ2-2|TRBD2
TGTGCCAGCAGCTCCCCCAGACTAGCGGGAGGTCGGAACACCGGGGAGCTGTTTTTT
CASSSPRLAGGRNTGELFF
>-|TRBV6-5|16|TRBJ2-3|TRBD2
TGTGCCAGCAGTTACTCCACTAGCGGGAGTAAAGATACGCAGTATTTT
CASSYSTSGSKDTQYF
>few|TRBV7-2|15|TRBJ1-5|-
TGTGCCAGCAGCTCCCAAGGGCGGGGGGATCAGCCCCAGCATTTT
CASSSQGRGDQPQHF
>-|TRBV3-1/TRBV3-2|15|TRBJ2-1|TRBD2
TGTGCCAGCAGCCAAGCGGCGGGAGCGGTCTATGAGCAGTTCTTC
CASSQAAGAVYEQFF
>-|TRBV5-1|14|TRBJ1-5|TRBD1
TGCGCCAGCAGCTTGGACCAGGGGGATCAGCCCCAGCATTTT
CASSLDQGDQPQHF
>-|TRBV27|13|TRBJ2-7|TRBD1
TGTGCCAGCAGTTCCGGACAGGGTTTACGGCAGTACTTC
CASSSGQGLRQYF
>-|TRBV5-1|15|TRBJ2-1|TRBD2
TGCGCCAGCCGCGTAGCGGGGAGCTCCTACAATGAGCAGTTCTTC
CASRVAGSSYNEQFF
>once|TRBV30|16|TRBJ1-4|-
TGTGCCTGGTCCGCTGAGTGGGTACGGGCTAATGAAAAACTGTTTTTT
CAWSAEWVRANEKLFF
>-|TRBV10-3|14|TRBJ1-4|-
TGTGCCATCAGTGAATCAACAGGCAATGAAAAACTGTTTTTT
CAISESTGNEKLFF
>-|TRBV4-3|15|TRBJ2-1|-
TGCGCCAGCAGCCAAGATCGGGCAGGAGGGAATGAGCAGTTCTTC
CASSQDRAGGNEQFF
>-|TRBV3-1/TRBV3-2|16|TRBJ1-2|TRBD1
TGTGCCAGCAGCCAAGCTATGCGGGACAGGGAAGATGGCTACACCTTC
CASSQAMRDREDGYTF
>-|TRBV27|14|TRBJ2-2|TRBD1
TGTGCCAGCCGGTACAGGGGTCGGACCGGGGAGCTGTTTTTT
CASRYRGRTGELFF
>-|TRBV2|15|TRBJ1-2|TRBD1
TGTGCCAGCAGTTTCGACAGGGGGAGAAACTATGGCTACACCTTC
CASSFDRGRNYGYTF
>-|TRBV9|17|TRBJ2-6|TRBD1
TGTGCCAGCAGCGAAGGACAGGTTTCCTCTCGGGCCAACGTCCTGACTTTC
CASSEGQVSSRANVLTF
>-|TRBV19|15|TRBJ2-1|-
TGTGCCAGTAGTTCGACAGGTAGCTCCTACAATGAGCAGTTCTTC
CASSSTGSSYNEQFF
>-|TRBV5-1|15|TRBJ1-4|TRBD1
TGCGCCAGCAGCGAGCCGGGACAGCAAAATGAAAAACTGTTTTTT
CASSEPGQQNEKLFF
>-|TRBV10-3|16|TRBJ2-3|TRBD2
TGTGCCATCAAACCGGGACTAGCGGGGAGCACAGATACGCAGTATTTT
CAIKPGLAGSTDTQYF
>-|TRBV12-5|16|TRBJ2-1|TRBD2
TGTGCTAGTGGTTTGGTCCGGACTAGCGATCGGAATGAGCAGTTCTTC
CASGLVRTSDRNEQFF
>-|TRBV4-3|13|TRBJ1-5|-
TGCGCCAGCAGCCAAACGGTATATCAGCCCCAGCATTTT
CASSQTVYQPQHF
>-|TRBV7-3|13|TRBJ2-5|-
TGTGCCAGCAGCCCTCTGGGAGGATCGGCCCAGTACTTC
CASSPLGGSAQYF
>few|TRBV19|14|TRBJ2-1|TRBD1
TGTGCCAGTAGCTCGGGACAGGGGGCATCTGAGCAGTTCTTC
CASSSGQGASEQFF
>-|TRBV6-6|14|TRBJ2-5|-
TGTGCCAGCACCCCTAGACAGCTCCAAGAGACCCAGTACTTC
CASTPRQLQETQYF
>-|TRBV19|15|TRBJ2-4|TRBD2
TGTGCCAGTACGCCAGCGGGATCCTCTAGGGACATTCAGTACTTC
CASTPAGSSRDIQYF
>-|TRBV27|13|TRBJ1-6|-
TGTGCCAGCAGTCCTCCTACGCATTCACCCCTCCACTTT
CASSPPTHSPLHF
>-|TRBV10-3|15|TRBJ2-7|-
TGTGCCATCAGTGAGTCGGGCCACATTGTCGACGAGCAGTACTTC
CAISESGHIVDEQYF
>-|TRBV5-1|15|TRBJ2-7|TRBD1
TGCGCCAGCAGCTTGCCAAGACAGGGGGGGGACGAGCAGTACTTC
CASSLPRQGGDEQYF
>-|TRBV19|14|TRBJ1-1|TRBD1
TGTGCCAGTACCGTGACAGGGAGGAACACTGAAGCTTTCTTT
CASTVTGRNTEAFF
>-|TRBV7-9|15|TRBJ2-3|-
TGTGCCAGCAGCTTAGGAGGGGGGGCCGGAGATACGCAGTATTTT
CASSLGGGAGDTQYF
>-|TRBV29-1|11|TRBJ2-1|-
TGCAGCGTAGTAAGCGTCGATGAGCAGTTCTTC
CSVVSVDEQFF
>-|TRBV9|18|TRBJ2-1|TRBD2
TGTGCCAGCAGCGTAGCTAGCCTAGCGGGAGTTTCAACGGATGAGCAGTTCTTC
CASSVASLAGVSTDEQFF
>-|TRBV7-9|16|TRBJ1-5|-
TGTGCCAGCAGCTTATCGGGAGGGGGGAGCAATCAGCCCCAGCATTTT
CASSLSGGGSNQPQHF
>-|TRBV12-3/TRBV12-4|12|TRBJ2-4|-
TGTGCCAGCAGTCTCGGACCGGGTAGCGTGGACTTC
CASSLGPGSVDF
>-|TRBV14|14|TRBJ1-3|-
TGTGCCAGCAGCCTCGTATCGAAGCGAAACACCATATATTTT
CASSLVSKRNTIYF
>-|TRBV19|15|TRBJ2-6|-
TGTGCCAGTAGTAGAACAGGGTCCGGGGCCAACGTCCTGACTTTC
CASSRTGSGANVLTF
>-|TRBV19|14|TRBJ2-1|TRBD1
TGTGCCAGTAGTAAGGGACAGTCCGGTCAAGAGCAGTTCTTC
CASSKGQSGQEQFF
>once|TRBV7-2|15|TRBJ1-6|-
TGTGCCAGCAGTCTCCGGGAAACCTATAATTCACCCCTCCACTTT
CASSLRETYNSPLHF
>-|TRBV2|11|TRBJ1-4|-
TGTGCCAGCAGGCAGAGGGAAAAACTGTTTTTT
CASRQREKLFF
>-|TRBV7-2|14|TRBJ1-6|-
TGTGCCAGCAGTACAGGGACATCTGGTTCACCCCTCCACTTT
CASSTGTSGSPLHF
>-|TRBV10-1|13|TRBJ1-1|TRBD1
TGCGCCAGCAGAGCTCGGGACAGGGGGAAAGCTTTCTTT
CASRARDRGKAFF
>-|TRBV4-1|15|TRBJ2-5|-
TGCGCCAGCAGCCAAGACCACGTTCGGCAAGAGACCCAGTACTTC
CASSQDHVRQETQYF
>-|TRBV9|14|TRBJ1-1|-
TGTGCCAGCAGCGTCGGACAGAGGAACACTGAAGCTTTCTTT
CASSVGQRNTEAFF